One TCR beta chain is described in this entry. Antigen unknown. These data belong to a study of T cell responses to AZD1222 COVID-19 vaccine. Study results and limitations: Baseline seropositives among AZD1222 recipients totaled only 6 or 7.

V gave up 2 bases and J gave up 7 bases, with 20 bases separating them. Germline CDR1 is MNHEY and CDR2 is SVGAGI. The CDR3 has 16 residues. The repertoire was sequenced with immunoSEQ multiplex PCR; TCRdb's copy has only in-frame clones and lacks some. In the table there are 200,000 to 250,000 clones, about 94% of which are singletons. The clonotype comes from an adult who received the MenACWY meningococcal vaccine as a control. The genes are TRBV6-5 and TRBJ1-2; D might be TRBD1 (5 bases). The starting material was peripheral blood, obtained 28 days after the second dose of the MenACWY control vaccine. CDR3 DNA: TGTGCCAGCAGTTACGACTCGTTACCCAGGGTCGTTGGCTACACCTTC. It specifies CASSYDSLPRVVGYTF.